This is a list of T cell receptor beta chains from one sample in a study of T cells in Graves' hyperthyroidism and ophthalmopathy. A single record per CDR3 protein comes from TCRdb applying MiXCR to the multiplex PCR reads. The data contain around 450,000 distinct CDR3 sequences, about 15% of them seen just once; the ten biggest clones take up 13% to 15%. The specimen was blood. These receptors were collected from a woman aged 18-29 years with Graves' hyperthyroidism. CDR3s include the opening cysteine and the closing phenylalanine or tryptophan. The order of the fields is V gene, J gene, CDR3 protein.

v_call: TRBV7-3
j_call: TRBJ2-5
cdr3_aa: CASSQGTGDQETQYF

v_call: TRBV6-1
j_call: TRBJ1-5
cdr3_aa: CASSEEGRQHF

v_call: TRBV12-3/TRBV12-4
j_call: TRBJ2-5
cdr3_aa: CASTPAGTGLEETQYF

v_call: TRBV7-8
j_call: TRBJ2-3
cdr3_aa: CASSFFDTQYF

v_call: TRBV13
j_call: TRBJ2-7
cdr3_aa: CASSRGVAVYEQYF

v_call: TRBV20-1
j_call: TRBJ1-1
cdr3_aa: CRAFGRKAFF

v_call: TRBV25-1
j_call: TRBJ2-2
cdr3_aa: CASSERGAGTGELFF

v_call: TRBV6-1
j_call: TRBJ2-3
cdr3_aa: CASREMDTQYF

v_call: TRBV6-1
j_call: TRBJ2-7
cdr3_aa: CGTGTGGSEQYF

v_call: TRBV7-3
j_call: TRBJ2-1
cdr3_aa: CASSLKPKHEQFF

v_call: TRBV20-1
j_call: TRBJ1-4
cdr3_aa: CSARDRGTNEKLFF

v_call: TRBV5-6
j_call: TRBJ2-1
cdr3_aa: CASSFQSSYNEQFF

v_call: TRBV9
j_call: TRBJ2-2
cdr3_aa: CASSVSGENTGELFF

v_call: TRBV7-8
j_call: TRBJ2-5
cdr3_aa: CASSLVRPDGDRYF

v_call: TRBV5-1
j_call: TRBJ1-2
cdr3_aa: CASRGVHGYTF

v_call: TRBV20-1
j_call: TRBJ2-4
cdr3_aa: CSAEGRGRDIQYF

v_call: TRBV19
j_call: TRBJ1-2
cdr3_aa: CASSIANYGYTF

v_call: TRBV5-8
j_call: TRBJ1-5
cdr3_aa: CASSLGGNVDGNQPQHF

v_call: TRBV5-1
j_call: TRBJ2-2
cdr3_aa: CASSLAGRLSAGELFF

v_call: TRBV10-3
j_call: TRBJ1-4
cdr3_aa: CAISESWVEEKLFF

v_call: TRBV12-3/TRBV12-4
j_call: TRBJ1-3
cdr3_aa: CASSGRTESSGNTIYF

v_call: TRBV18
j_call: TRBJ1-2
cdr3_aa: CASSSFNRGRWHYGYTF

v_call: TRBV2
j_call: TRBJ2-6
cdr3_aa: CASSRDREVGANVLTF

v_call: TRBV7-3
j_call: TRBJ1-6
cdr3_aa: CASSTGTGRNSPLHF

v_call: TRBV20-1
j_call: TRBJ2-7
cdr3_aa: CSGVSSYEQYF

v_call: TRBV20-1
j_call: TRBJ1-1
cdr3_aa: CSARVPDTWGQAFF

v_call: TRBV13
j_call: TRBJ2-1
cdr3_aa: CASSSSGGGPEQFF

v_call: TRBV19
j_call: TRBJ1-6
cdr3_aa: CASSISSASSYNSPLHF

v_call: TRBV5-4
j_call: TRBJ1-3
cdr3_aa: CASSLDAGGSGNTIYF

v_call: TRBV27
j_call: TRBJ2-7
cdr3_aa: CASSFESTPSYEQYF

v_call: TRBV6-1
j_call: TRBJ2-7
cdr3_aa: CASSPGRTYEQYF

v_call: TRBV18
j_call: TRBJ1-2
cdr3_aa: CASSPQQGRSSNYGYTF

v_call: TRBV7-3
j_call: TRBJ2-2
cdr3_aa: CASSSKTNTGELFF

v_call: TRBV6-2/TRBV6-3
j_call: TRBJ1-1
cdr3_aa: CASSPRVGEAFF

v_call: TRBV9
j_call: TRBJ1-6
cdr3_aa: CASSVGAHPDPATLHF

v_call: TRBV6-6
j_call: TRBJ1-1
cdr3_aa: CASSYSKGETPFLAEAFF

v_call: TRBV11-1
j_call: TRBJ2-5
cdr3_aa: CASSPSGAPKETQYF

v_call: TRBV10-3
j_call: TRBJ2-3
cdr3_aa: CAISEGAMGLAVDTQYF

v_call: TRBV7-9
j_call: TRBJ1-2
cdr3_aa: CASSLPPGQEPNYGYTF

v_call: TRBV5-1
j_call: TRBJ2-1
cdr3_aa: CASSLGGRAAYNEQFF

v_call: TRBV6-1
j_call: TRBJ2-1
cdr3_aa: CASSSAGLAAYNEQFF

v_call: TRBV7-9
j_call: TRBJ2-5
cdr3_aa: CASSSPGAGGPEETQYF

v_call: TRBV7-9
j_call: TRBJ1-5
cdr3_aa: CASSYGTVNQPQHF

v_call: TRBV5-1
j_call: TRBJ2-5
cdr3_aa: CASSQTGIKQETQYF

v_call: TRBV4-1
j_call: TRBJ2-7
cdr3_aa: CASSHPGTYLKGSYEQYF

v_call: TRBV27
j_call: TRBJ2-7
cdr3_aa: CASSPLAGYPEQYF

v_call: TRBV7-8
j_call: TRBJ2-3
cdr3_aa: CASSLVGDYTDTQYF

v_call: TRBV20-1
j_call: TRBJ2-3
cdr3_aa: CSARDRRAENTDTQYF

v_call: TRBV20-1
j_call: TRBJ1-1
cdr3_aa: CSASSPGTGTNTEAFF

v_call: TRBV12-3/TRBV12-4
j_call: TRBJ1-5
cdr3_aa: CASSSDGDQPQHF